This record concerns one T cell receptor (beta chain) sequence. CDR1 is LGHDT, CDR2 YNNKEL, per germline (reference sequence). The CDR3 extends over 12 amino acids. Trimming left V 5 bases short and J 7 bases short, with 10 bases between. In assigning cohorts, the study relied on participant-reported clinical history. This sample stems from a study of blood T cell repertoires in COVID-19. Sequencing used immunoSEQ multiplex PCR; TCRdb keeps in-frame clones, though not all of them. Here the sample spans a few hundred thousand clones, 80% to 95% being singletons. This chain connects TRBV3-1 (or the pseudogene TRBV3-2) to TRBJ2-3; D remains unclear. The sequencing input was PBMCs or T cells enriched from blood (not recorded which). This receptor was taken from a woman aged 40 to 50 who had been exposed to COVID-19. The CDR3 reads CASSYPQNTQYF. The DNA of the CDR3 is TGTGCCAGCAGCTACCCCCAGAATACGCAGTATTTT.